The clone carrying this TCR beta chain showed up just a few times. Its antigen remains unknown. This specimen belongs to a study of CD8 T cells in ankylosing spondylitis. Per germline, CDR1 MDHEN and CDR2 SYDVKM. The CDR3 runs to 15 residues. Trimming stripped 3 bases from V and 0 bases from J, with 12 bases between. Construction of TCR beta libraries was performed using quantitative 5'-RACE with molecular barcodes. TCRdb re-analysed the 5' RACE reads in MiXCR, keeping a single row per CDR3 protein. The sample has roughly 220,000 distinct CDR3 sequences, approximately 16% seen once. Broader study findings: In ankylosing spondylitis blood, a motif of fewer than 10 highly homologous TCR beta variants appeared characteristic. Reported data indicate significant enrichment of disease-linked clones within matched ankylosing spondylitis synovial fluid.

This chain links TRBV28 with TRBJ2-7, with D possibly matching TRBD2 (5 bases). Sequencing was carried out using blood, either unsorted or a sorted T cell fraction (not recorded which). The TCR sequence derives from a male donor with ankylosing spondylitis. The CDR3 here is CASSLKLGYSYEQYF. CDR3 nucleotide sequence: TGTGCCAGCAGTTTGAAACTAGGGTACTCCTACGAGCAGTACTTC.